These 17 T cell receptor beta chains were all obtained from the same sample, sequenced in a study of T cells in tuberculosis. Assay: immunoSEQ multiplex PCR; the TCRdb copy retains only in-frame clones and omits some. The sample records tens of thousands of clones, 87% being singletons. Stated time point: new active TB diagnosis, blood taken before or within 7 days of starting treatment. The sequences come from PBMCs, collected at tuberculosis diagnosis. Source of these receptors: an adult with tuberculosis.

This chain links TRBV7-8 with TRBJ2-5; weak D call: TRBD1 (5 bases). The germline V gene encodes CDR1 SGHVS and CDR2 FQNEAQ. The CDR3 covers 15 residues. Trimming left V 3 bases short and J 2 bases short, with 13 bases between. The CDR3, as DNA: TGTGCCAGCAGCTTCGGACGGACAATACAAGAGACCCAGTACTTC. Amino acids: CASSFGRTIQETQYF.

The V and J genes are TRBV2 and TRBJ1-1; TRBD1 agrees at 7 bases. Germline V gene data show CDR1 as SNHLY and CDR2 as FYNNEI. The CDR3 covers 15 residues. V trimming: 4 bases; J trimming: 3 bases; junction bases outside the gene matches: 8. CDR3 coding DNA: TGTGCCAGCAGTGGCCGCCCAGACAGGGACACTGAAGCTTTCTTT. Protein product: CASSGRPDRDTEAFF.

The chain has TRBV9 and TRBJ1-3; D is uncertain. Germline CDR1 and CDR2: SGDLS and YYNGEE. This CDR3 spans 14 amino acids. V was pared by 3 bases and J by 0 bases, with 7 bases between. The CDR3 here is CASSAQSSGNTIYF. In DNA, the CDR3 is TGTGCCAGCAGCGCCCAGTCCTCTGGAAACACCATATATTTT.

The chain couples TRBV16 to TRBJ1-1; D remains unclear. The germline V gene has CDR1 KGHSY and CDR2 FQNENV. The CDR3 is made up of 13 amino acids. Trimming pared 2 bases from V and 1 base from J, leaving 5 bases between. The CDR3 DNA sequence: TGTGCCAGCAGCCAAAACAGGAACACTGAAGCTTTCTTT. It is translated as CASSQNRNTEAFF.

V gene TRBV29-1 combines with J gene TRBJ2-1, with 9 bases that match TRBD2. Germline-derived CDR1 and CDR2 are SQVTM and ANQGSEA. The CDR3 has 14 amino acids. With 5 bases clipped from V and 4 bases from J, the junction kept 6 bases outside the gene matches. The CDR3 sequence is CSVHSGSGYNEQFF. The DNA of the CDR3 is TGCAGCGTTCATAGCGGGAGCGGTTACAATGAGCAGTTCTTC.

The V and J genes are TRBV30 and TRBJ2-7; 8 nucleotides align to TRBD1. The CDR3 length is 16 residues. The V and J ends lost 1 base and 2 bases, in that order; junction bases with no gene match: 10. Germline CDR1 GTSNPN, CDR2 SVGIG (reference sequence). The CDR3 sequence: CAWSAIHRDRTYEQYF. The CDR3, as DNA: TGTGCCTGGAGTGCTATCCACCGGGACAGGACCTACGAGCAGTACTTC. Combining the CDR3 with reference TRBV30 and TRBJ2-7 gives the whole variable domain SQTIHQWPATLVQPVGSPLSLECTVEGTSNPNLYWYRQAAGRGLQLLFYSVGIGQISSEVPQNLSASRPQDRQFILSSKKLLLSDSGFYLCAWSAIHRDRTYEQYFGPGTRLTVT.

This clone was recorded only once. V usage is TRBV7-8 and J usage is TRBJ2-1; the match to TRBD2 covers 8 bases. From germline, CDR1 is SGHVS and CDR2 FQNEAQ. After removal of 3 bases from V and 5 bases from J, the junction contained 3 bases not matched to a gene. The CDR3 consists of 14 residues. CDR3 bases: TGTGCCAGCAGCTTTAGGCGGGGGGACAATGAGCAGTTCTTC. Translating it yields CASSFRRGDNEQFF.

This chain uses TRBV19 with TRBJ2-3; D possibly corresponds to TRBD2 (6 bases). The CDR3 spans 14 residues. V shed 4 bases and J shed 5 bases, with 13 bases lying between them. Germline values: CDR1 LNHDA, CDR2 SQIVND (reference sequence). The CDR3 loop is CASSNGGTGDTQYF. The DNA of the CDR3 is TGTGCCAGTAGTAACGGCGGGACTGGAGATACGCAGTATTTT. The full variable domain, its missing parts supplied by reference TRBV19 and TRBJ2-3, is DGGITQSPKYLFRKEGQNVTLSCEQNLNHDAMYWYRQDPGQGLRLIYYSQIVNDFQKGDIAEGYSVSREKKESFPLTVTSAQKNPTAFYLCASSNGGTGDTQYFGPGTRLTVL.

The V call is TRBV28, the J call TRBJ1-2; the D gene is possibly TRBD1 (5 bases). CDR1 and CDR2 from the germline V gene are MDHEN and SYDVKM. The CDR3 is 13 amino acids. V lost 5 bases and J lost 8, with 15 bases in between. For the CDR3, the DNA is TGTGCCAGCAGTCTATCGGACATAGGAGGCTACACCTTC. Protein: CASSLSDIGGYTF.

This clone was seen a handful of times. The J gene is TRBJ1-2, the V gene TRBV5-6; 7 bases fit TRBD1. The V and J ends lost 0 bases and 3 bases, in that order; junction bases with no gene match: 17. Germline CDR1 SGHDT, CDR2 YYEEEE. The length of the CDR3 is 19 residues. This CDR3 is CASSLARRGGNVSDYGYTF. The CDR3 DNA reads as TGTGCCAGCAGCTTGGCAAGAAGAGGGGGCAATGTGTCGGACTATGGCTACACCTTC.

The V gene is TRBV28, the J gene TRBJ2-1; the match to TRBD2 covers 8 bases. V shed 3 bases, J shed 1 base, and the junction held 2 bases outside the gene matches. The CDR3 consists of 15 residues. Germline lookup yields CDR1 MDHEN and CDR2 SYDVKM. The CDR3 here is CASSFSGASYNEQFF. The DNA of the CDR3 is TGTGCCAGCAGTTTTAGCGGGGCATCCTACAATGAGCAGTTCTTC.

CDR3 residues: CSVRDSNTGELFF. CDR3 in DNA: TGCAGCGTTAGGGACTCCAACACCGGGGAGCTGTTTTTT. The rearrangement joins TRBV29-1 to TRBJ2-2, with D maybe TRBD2 (6 bases). The CDR3 length is 13 residues. V was pared by 5 bases and J by 2 bases, with 9 bases between. CDR1 is SQVTM and CDR2 is ANQGSEA in the germline V gene.

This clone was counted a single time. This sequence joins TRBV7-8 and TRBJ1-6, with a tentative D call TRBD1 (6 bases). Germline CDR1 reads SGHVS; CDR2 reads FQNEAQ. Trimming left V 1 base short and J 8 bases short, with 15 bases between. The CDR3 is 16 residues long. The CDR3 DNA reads TGTGCCAGCAGCTTAGGGACAGTGGGGTCGGATTCACCCCTCCACTTT. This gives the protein CASSLGTVGSDSPLHF.

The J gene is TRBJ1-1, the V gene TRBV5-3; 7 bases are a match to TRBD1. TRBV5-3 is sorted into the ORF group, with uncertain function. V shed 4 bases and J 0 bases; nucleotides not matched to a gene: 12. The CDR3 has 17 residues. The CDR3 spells CARSLQQGRWMNTEAFF. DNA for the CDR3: TGTGCCAGAAGCCTTCAACAGGGGAGGTGGATGAACACTGAAGCTTTCTTT.

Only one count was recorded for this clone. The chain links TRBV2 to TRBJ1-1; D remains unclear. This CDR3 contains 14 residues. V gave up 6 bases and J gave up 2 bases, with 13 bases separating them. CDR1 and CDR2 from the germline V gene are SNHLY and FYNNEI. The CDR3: CASSLSSTNTEAFF. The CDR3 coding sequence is TGTGCCAGCAGCCTTAGCTCAACAAACACTGAAGCTTTCTTT.

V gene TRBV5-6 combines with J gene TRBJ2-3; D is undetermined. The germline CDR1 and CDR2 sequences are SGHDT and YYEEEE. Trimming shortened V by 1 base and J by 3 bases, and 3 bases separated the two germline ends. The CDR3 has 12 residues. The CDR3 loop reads CASSLRTDTQYF. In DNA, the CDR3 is TGTGCCAGCAGCTTGCGGACAGATACGCAGTATTTT.

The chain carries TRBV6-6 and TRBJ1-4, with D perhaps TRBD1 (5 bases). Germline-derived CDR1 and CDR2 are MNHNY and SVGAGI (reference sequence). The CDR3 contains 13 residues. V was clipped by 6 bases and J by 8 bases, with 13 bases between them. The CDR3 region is CASSQVTGEKLFF. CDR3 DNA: TGTGCCAGCAGCCAGGTTACAGGAGAAAAACTGTTTTTT.